This passage covers 28 T cell receptor beta chains from one sample sequenced in a study of blood T cell repertoires in COVID-19. The table came from immunoSEQ multiplex PCR; TCRdb's copy has only in-frame clones and leaves some out. The sample carries approximately 350,000 clones, 80% to 90% recorded once. The sample consisted of peripheral blood. The receptor set was obtained from a woman aged 45 to 65 with COVID-19, enrolled during active disease.

The chain combines TRBV30 with TRBJ2-5; possible D gene TRBD2, 6 bases. Trimming cost V 1 base and J 5 bases, with 14 bases left between them. The germline gives CDR1 GTSNPN, CDR2 SVGIG (reference sequence). The CDR3 covers 14 residues. DNA for the CDR3: TGTGCCTGGAGTGAGATAGCGGTCCTCGAGACCCAGTACTTC. Translating it yields CAWSEIAVLETQYF.

This clone came up a few times. This chain connects TRBV3-1 (or the pseudogene TRBV3-2) to TRBJ1-5; a weak D match, TRBD1 (6 bases). Trimming took 4 bases from V and 7 from J, leaving 11 bases between them. This CDR3 is 13 amino acids long. Looked up from germline, CDR1 is LGHDT and CDR2 is YNNKEL (reference sequence). The CDR3 region is CASSPDRFQPQHF. The CDR3 DNA sequence: TGTGCCAGCAGCCCCGACAGGTTCCAGCCCCAGCATTTT.

The CDR3 sequence is CASSPPQGLAGFYEQYF. DNA for the CDR3: TGTGCCAGCTCACCACCTCAAGGACTAGCGGGGTTCTACGAGCAGTACTTC. The gene calls are TRBV18 and TRBJ2-7, with 12 bases fitting TRBD2. The CDR3 loop spans 17 amino acids. J was trimmed by 3 bases and V by 0 bases; bases with no gene match: 6. Germline V gene sequence: CDR1 KGHSH, CDR2 LQKENI.

V and J are TRBV5-4 and TRBJ2-1, with D uncertain. The V end was cut by 4 bases, the J end by 0 bases, with 11 bases between. Germline-derived CDR1 and CDR2 are SGHNT and YYREEE (reference sequence). This CDR3 contains 15 residues. CDR3 sequence reads: CASSIQGGSYNEQFF. CDR3 coding DNA: TGTGCCAGCAGCATTCAAGGCGGCTCCTACAATGAGCAGTTCTTC.

The rearrangement links TRBV10-3 to TRBJ1-6; tentatively, D is TRBD1 (6 bases). Per the germline V gene, CDR1 is ENHRY and CDR2 is SYGVKD. The length of the CDR3 is 14 residues. With 5 bases removed from V and 7 bases from J, the gap between germline ends came to 12 bases. The CDR3 sequence is CAISRTDQNSPLHF. DNA of the CDR3: TGTGCCATCAGTCGGACAGACCAAAATTCACCCCTCCACTTT.

V is TRBV7-7 and J is TRBJ2-2, with 8 positions matching TRBD2. Germline lookup yields CDR1 SSHAT and CDR2 FNYEAQ (reference sequence). V lost 5 bases and J lost 6; bases outside the gene matches: 8. The CDR3 length is 15 residues. Here the CDR3 reads CASSPRAGGPGELFF. The CDR3 nucleotides read TGTGCCAGCAGCCCGCGGGCGGGAGGTCCCGGGGAGCTGTTTTTT.

This clone was counted ten times or more. CDR3 region: CASSVGTGNGYTF. For the CDR3, the DNA is TGTGCCAGCAGCGTAGGGACAGGCAATGGCTACACCTTC. This sequence joins TRBV7-3 and TRBJ1-2; 8 nucleotides match TRBD1. CDR1 SGHTA and CDR2 FQGTGA come from the germline V gene. The CDR3 sequence is 13 residues long. Losses at the gene ends were 5 bases for V and 6 bases for J; bases not matched to a gene: 5.

The chain has TRBV3-1 (or the pseudogene TRBV3-2) and TRBJ1-2, with 9 bases that match TRBD1. The CDR3 sequence is 15 residues long. The junction had 5 bases not matched to a gene; V was cut back by 6 bases and J by 0 bases. CDR1 and CDR2 from the germline V gene are LGHDT and YNNKEL (reference sequence). CDR3 protein: CASSYRGHTNYGYTF. The DNA for the CDR3 is TGTGCCAGCAGTTACAGGGGGCACACTAACTATGGCTACACCTTC.

The DNA of the CDR3 is TGTGCCAGCCGAGAGCGAGCGGGAGGGCCCTACGAGCAGTACTTC. This sequence encodes CASRERAGGPYEQYF. The chain carries TRBV5-4 and TRBJ2-7, with 10 bases lining up with TRBD2. CDR3 length: 15 residues. V lost 7 bases and J lost 2; bases outside the gene matches: 9. CDR1 and CDR2 (germline): SGHNT, YYREEE (reference sequence).

The chain couples TRBV23-1 to TRBJ1-1; D gene ambiguous. TRBV23-1 is flagged as an ORF with uncertain function. This CDR3 spans 11 amino acids. V was shortened by 9 bases and J by 0 bases, with 5 bases between the two germline ends. The chain's CDR3 is CARLMNTEAFF. The CDR3 nucleotides read TGCGCCAGGTTAATGAACACTGAAGCTTTCTTT.

The chain has TRBV25-1 and TRBJ1-1, with 11 bases lining up with TRBD1. CDR3 size: 15 residues. The germline V gene has CDR1 MGHDK and CDR2 SYGVNS. Germline trimming cut 2 bases from V and 4 bases from J; bases unmatched to any gene: 3. CDR3 DNA: TGTGCCAGCAGTGAACACGGGACAGGGGGCACTGAAGCTTTCTTT. As protein: CASSEHGTGGTEAFF. Using reference TRBV25-1 and TRBJ1-1 for the parts outside the CDR3, the full variable domain is EADIYQTPRYLVIGTGKKITLECSQTMGHDKMYWYQQDPGMELHLIHYSYGVNSTEKGDLSSESTVSRIRTEHFPLTLESARPSHTSQYLCASSEHGTGGTEAFFGQGTRLTVV.

V gene TRBV7-9 combines with J gene TRBJ2-1, with D unclear. Per the germline V gene, CDR1 is SEHNR and CDR2 is FQNEAQ (reference sequence). Deletions cut 1 base from V and 3 bases from J, with 7 bases between. The length of the CDR3 is 14 residues. The CDR3 region is CASSLGHNYNEQFF. The CDR3 nucleotides are TGTGCCAGCAGCTTAGGGCACAACTACAATGAGCAGTTCTTC.

This clone has more than one count but fewer than ten. The rearrangement links TRBV7-2 to TRBJ2-6; D uncertain. Deletions cut 2 bases from V and 5 bases from J, with 4 bases between. CDR1 is SGHTA and CDR2 is FQGNSA in the germline V gene. CDR3 size: 13 residues. Here the CDR3 reads CASSLRRANVLTF. CDR3 nucleotide sequence: TGTGCCAGCAGCTTACGTAGGGCCAACGTCCTGACTTTC.

The genes are TRBV5-5 and TRBJ2-7; TRBD1 might be the D (6 bases). Germline CDR1 reads SGHKS; CDR2 reads YYEKEE (reference sequence). The CDR3 totals 15 residues. Trimming shortened V by 3 bases and J by 6 bases, and 19 bases separated the two germline ends. The CDR3 loop is CASSSLLVRGGEQYF. CDR3 DNA sequence: TGTGCCAGCAGCTCCCTACTTGTCAGGGGCGGCGAGCAGTACTTC.

The J gene is TRBJ2-7, the V gene TRBV3-1 (or the pseudogene TRBV3-2), with 8 bases that match TRBD1. Germline CDR1 is LGHDT and CDR2 is YNNKEL (reference sequence). V was clipped by 4 bases and J by 5 bases; unmatched bases: 7. This CDR3 comprises 14 residues. CDR3 amino acids: CASSRTGKVDEQYF. The CDR3 region has the DNA TGTGCCAGCAGCCGGACAGGGAAGGTGGACGAGCAGTACTTC.

This rearrangement joins TRBV5-1 to TRBJ2-1; 8 nucleotides match TRBD2. CDR1 is SGHRS and CDR2 is YFSETQ in the germline V gene. The CDR3 covers 15 residues. V lost 2 bases and J lost 2; bases outside the gene matches: 3. CDR3 sequence (DNA): TGCGCCAGCAGCTTAGACGGGGGGGCCTACAATGAGCAGTTCTTC. Translated: CASSLDGGAYNEQFF.

This clone was picked up one time. The CDR3 DNA reads TGTGCCAGCAGCTTAACCCCGGGGCTAGCGGCCCGGGATACGCAGTATTTT. Translation: CASSLTPGLAARDTQYF. The chain recombines TRBV7-3 with TRBJ2-3; 7 bases agree with TRBD2. This CDR3 spans 17 amino acids. Germline trimming cut 0 bases from V and 6 bases from J; bases unmatched to any gene: 12. Germline CDR1 and CDR2: SGHTA and FQGTGA.

The chain has TRBV18 and TRBJ1-2, with 7 bases identical to TRBD1. J was trimmed by 1 base and V by 3 bases; bases with no gene match: 2. CDR1 is KGHSH, CDR2 LQKENI, per germline. The CDR3 covers 14 residues. DNA for the CDR3: TGTGCCAGCTCACCCCGGGACAGTAACTATGGCTACACCTTC. Translating gives CASSPRDSNYGYTF. The full variable domain, in which reference TRBV18 and TRBJ1-2 provide the parts outside the CDR3, is NAGVMQNPRHLVRRRGQEARLRCSPMKGHSHVYWYRQLPEEGLKFMVYLQKENIIDESGMPKERFSAEFPKEGPSILRIQQVVRGDSAAYFCASSPRDSNYGYTFGSGTRLTVV.

The chain recombines TRBV3-1 (or the pseudogene TRBV3-2) with TRBJ1-6, with 7 bases fitting TRBD1. This CDR3 region has 17 residues. V dropped 1 base and J dropped 10; count of bases not matched to a gene: 13. Looked up from germline, CDR1 is LGHDT and CDR2 is YNNKEL (reference sequence). CDR3: CASSQGAVRQGKSPLHF. The DNA of the CDR3 is TGTGCCAGCAGCCAAGGGGCGGTTCGACAGGGAAAGTCACCCCTCCACTTT.

J is TRBJ2-2 and V is TRBV11-2, with D uncertain. The V end was cut by 5 bases, the J end by 1 base, with 17 bases between. From germline, CDR1 is SGHAT and CDR2 FQNNGV. CDR3 size: 17 residues. This CDR3 reads CASSPTLRLKNTGELFF. CDR3 coding DNA: TGTGCCAGCAGCCCTACCTTGAGGTTAAAGAACACCGGGGAGCTGTTTTTT.

Here the CDR3 DNA reads TGTGCCAGCAGTTACTATTTGGGCGGGGCCCAAGGAGTAAGCCAAGAGACCCAGTACTTC. This gives the protein CASSYYLGGAQGVSQETQYF. The chain uses TRBV6-2 or TRBV6-3 and TRBJ2-5; D is possibly TRBD2 (6 bases). The V end lost 1 base, the J end lost 1 base, and 25 bases lay between the germline ends. Germline V gives CDR1 MNHEY, CDR2 SVGEGT. The CDR3 has 20 residues.

The V gene is TRBV6-4, the J gene TRBJ2-1, with TRBD2 matching 7 bases. Germline CDR1 is MRHNA and CDR2 is SNTAGT. The ends lost 4 bases at V and 9 bases at J; junction bases unmatched: 12. This CDR3 has 15 residues. The CDR3 nucleotides read TGTGCCAGCAGTGTGAGGCGGGAGACGTCGAGTGAGCAGTTCTTC. This sequence encodes CASSVRRETSSEQFF.

V gene TRBV7-7 combines with J gene TRBJ2-5, with 8 bases lining up with TRBD1. The CDR3 consists of 13 residues. The junction had 1 base not matched to a gene; V was cut back by 4 bases and J by 3 bases. Germline CDR1 and CDR2: SSHAT and FNYEAQ (reference sequence). The CDR3 coding sequence is TGTGCCAGCAGCTGGACAGGGAAAGAGACCCAGTACTTC. Protein product: CASSWTGKETQYF.

The chain joins TRBV6-5 to TRBJ1-4; possible D gene TRBD1, 6 bases. Between the trimmed V and J ends, which lost 5 bases and 6 bases, there was a span of 13 bases. This CDR3 is built from 14 residues. The germline CDR1 and CDR2 sequences are MNHEY and SVGAGI. The CDR3 DNA sequence: TGTGCCAGCAGTCGGACAGAGGGCGATGAAAAACTGTTTTTT. It specifies CASSRTEGDEKLFF.

The rearrangement uses TRBV21-1 and TRBJ2-7; TRBD1 reflects the table's D call only, with no check against the DNA. TRBV21-1 constitutes a pseudogene. This CDR3 is 15 amino acids long. The CDR3 reads CASSKGSGMTYEQYF. DNA of the CDR3: TGTGCCAGCAGCAAAGGGTCAGGAATGACCTACGAGCAGTACTTC.

The CDR3 nucleotides read TGTGCCAGCCAGGATAGCTCCTACGAGCAGTACTTC. Amino acids: CASQDSSYEQYF. V gene TRBV28 combines with J gene TRBJ2-7; unclear D gene. The CDR3 length is 12 residues. Trimming cost V 8 bases and J 0 bases, with 8 bases left between them. Per the germline V gene, CDR1 is MDHEN and CDR2 is SYDVKM.

The V call is TRBV5-1, the J call TRBJ2-1, with D perhaps TRBD2 (5 bases). The CDR3 covers 14 residues. The germline V and J ends were trimmed by 0 bases and 5 bases, with 9 bases remaining between them. The germline gives CDR1 SGHRS, CDR2 YFSETQ. The CDR3 DNA is TGCGCCAGCAGCTTGGGGCGGGTGGACAATGAGCAGTTCTTC. Translating it yields CASSLGRVDNEQFF.

V gene TRBV2 combines with J gene TRBJ1-2; no clear D gene. In germline, CDR1 is SNHLY, CDR2 FYNNEI. V gave up 7 bases and J gave up 8 bases, with 23 bases separating them. This CDR3 is 15 amino acids long. The CDR3 spells CASKAFETPLAGYTF. The DNA of the CDR3 is TGTGCCAGCAAGGCCTTTGAGACACCACTAGCCGGCTACACCTTC.